This entry lists 2 T cell receptor beta chains sequenced from one sample in a study of blood T cell repertoires in COVID-19. Some clones are missing from TCRdb's copy, which holds only in-frame ones; the method was immunoSEQ multiplex PCR. The sample gives around 280,000 clones, around 86% of which show up once; roughly 1.3% is in the top ten. Input material: peripheral blood. These TCRs come from a man between 70 and 80 years old with acute or convalescent COVID-19.

V is TRBV28 and J is TRBJ1-5; a weak D match, TRBD1 (6 bases). The V gene's germline CDR1 is MDHEN and CDR2 SYDVKM. The ends were cut back, 8 bases at V and 3 bases at J, with 17 bases in the middle. CDR3 length: 15 residues. The CDR3 loop is CASLMTGRINQPQHF. DNA of the CDR3: TGTGCCAGCCTCATGACAGGACGAATCAATCAGCCCCAGCATTTT.

CDR3 residues: CASSFSGQGTNEKLFF. CDR3 nucleotide sequence: TGTGCCAGCAGCTTTTCTGGACAGGGGACTAATGAAAAACTGTTTTTT. V usage is TRBV28 and J usage is TRBJ1-4; 9 nucleotides align to TRBD1. Germline values: CDR1 MDHEN, CDR2 SYDVKM. This CDR3 comprises 16 residues. V lost 6 bases, J lost 2 bases, and 7 bases stayed unmatched.